This T cell receptor beta chain came from a study of T-cell reconstitution after alpha-beta-depleted transplantation in children. This CDR3 has 15 residues. V trimming: 6 bases; J trimming: 2 bases; junction bases outside the gene matches: 9. Only one count was recorded for this clonotype. As it was prepared, the TCRbeta library received unique molecular identifiers. TCRdb reprocessed the PCR reads with MiXCR, giving one entry per CDR3 protein. The repertoire includes 250,000 to 300,000 distinct CDR3 sequences, about 9.5% of them detected once, and less than 9% sits in the top ten. The receptor comes from a boy under two years old with acute myeloid leukemia, due to receive a stem cell transplant. The material sequenced was PBMCs, taken before TCRalphabeta/CD19-depleted stem cell transplant. The V and J genes are TRBV12-3 or TRBV12-4 and TRBJ1-2; 7 nucleotides match TRBD1. CDR3 in amino acids: CASREQGPKNYGYTF. CDR3 DNA sequence: TGTGCCAGCAGAGAACAGGGGCCGAAAAACTATGGCTACACCTTC.